One sample yielded the 30 T cell receptor beta chains listed below, sequenced in a study of cytomegalovirus exposure and HLA in healthy donors. Primers: 60 Vbeta forward and 13 Jbeta reverse. The assay was immunoSEQ multiplex PCR, and TCRdb's table has in-frame clones only and misses some. Of nearly 200,000 clones in the sample, roughly 77% were seen once. Sequenced material: PBMCs. The receptors were gathered from a male donor in good health and CMV-seropositive.

This sequence joins TRBV29-1 and TRBJ1-1; D gene ambiguous. Trimming shortened V by 1 base and J by 4 bases, and 22 bases separated the two germline ends. The CDR3 spans 17 residues. CDR1 SQVTM and CDR2 ANQGSEA come from the germline V gene. As DNA, the CDR3 is TGCAGCGTTGAAGCCCTCGGGAGGATCCCATCGGGCACTGAAGCTTTCTTT. It encodes CSVEALGRIPSGTEAFF. Supplemented by reference TRBV29-1 and TRBJ1-1, the full variable domain reads SAVISQKPSRDICQRGTSLTIQCQVDSQVTMMFWYRQQPGQSLTLIATANQGSEATYESGFVIDKFPISRPNLTFSTLTVSNMSPEDSSIYLCSVEALGRIPSGTEAFFGQGTRLTVV.

The gene calls are TRBV9 and TRBJ2-5, with D maybe TRBD1 (6 bases). Germline CDR1 reads SGDLS; CDR2 reads YYNGEE. The ends were cut back, 0 bases at V and 4 bases at J, with 13 bases in the middle. The CDR3 length is 15 residues. CDR3 loop: CASSVDMGARETQYF. For the CDR3, the DNA is TGTGCCAGCAGCGTAGATATGGGGGCACGAGAGACCCAGTACTTC.

A note on this clone: This same CDR3 is encoded by further DNA sequences in the sample. The chain combines TRBV7-2 with TRBJ1-5; possible D gene TRBD1, 5 bases. Per germline, CDR1 SGHTA and CDR2 FQGNSA. Trimming shortened V by 3 bases and J by 5 bases, and 8 bases separated the two germline ends. The CDR3 length is 13 residues. The CDR3 region is CASSLGLDQPQHF. The CDR3 coding sequence is TGTGCCAGCAGCTTGGGGCTCGATCAGCCCCAGCATTTT. The full variable domain, rest sourced from reference TRBV7-2 and TRBJ1-5, is GAGVSQSPSNKVTEKGKDVELRCDPISGHTALYWYRQSLGQGLEFLIYFQGNSAPDKSGLPSDRFSAERTGGSVSTLTIQRTQQEDSAVYLCASSLGLDQPQHFGDGTRLSIL.

This rearrangement joins TRBV9 to TRBJ1-3; no firm D call. V lost 3 bases and J lost 2, with 9 bases in between. There are 14 residues in the CDR3. Germline V gives CDR1 SGDLS, CDR2 YYNGEE. The chain's CDR3 is CASSAYSAGNTIYF. The DNA of the CDR3 is TGTGCCAGCAGCGCCTACAGTGCTGGAAACACCATATATTTT.

This clone occurred once. This chain joins TRBV7-2 and TRBJ2-2; D is uncertain. Trimming cost V 5 bases and J 2 bases, with 12 bases left between them. CDR1 SGHTA and CDR2 FQGNSA come from the germline V gene. The CDR3 sequence is 15 residues long. This chain's CDR3 is CASSPMLTNTGELFF. In DNA form, the CDR3 reads TGTGCCAGCAGCCCAATGCTCACTAACACCGGGGAGCTGTTTTTT.

The rearrangement links TRBV13 to TRBJ2-5; the match to TRBD2 covers 11 bases. In germline, CDR1 is PRHDT, CDR2 FYEKMQ (reference sequence). V lost 3 bases, J lost 1 base, and 7 bases stayed unmatched. The length of the CDR3 is 17 residues. This chain's CDR3 is CASSFFASGRPQETQYF. The CDR3 DNA is TGTGCCAGCAGCTTTTTCGCTAGCGGGAGGCCCCAAGAGACCCAGTACTTC.

This chain joins TRBV4-3 and TRBJ1-6, with unresolved D. CDR1 and CDR2 (germline): LGHNA, YSLEER. The CDR3 sequence is 15 residues long. Trimming pared 1 base from V and 10 bases from J, leaving 14 bases between. CDR3 in DNA: TGCGCCAGCAGCCAAGTAATTGGCAGTCACTCACCCCTCCACTTT. This sequence encodes CASSQVIGSHSPLHF.

The V call is TRBV7-2, the J call TRBJ1-2; 8 nucleotides match TRBD1. The germline gives CDR1 SGHTA, CDR2 FQGNSA. CDR3 length: 14 residues. V trimming: 6 bases; J trimming: 4 bases; junction bases outside the gene matches: 7. For the CDR3, the DNA is TGTGCCAGCAGGACACAGGGGGTGGTCTATGGCTACACCTTC. Protein sequence: CASRTQGVVYGYTF.

V usage is TRBV10-3 and J usage is TRBJ2-3; the D gene is possibly TRBD2 (6 bases). There are 11 residues in the CDR3. The germline V gene encodes CDR1 ENHRY and CDR2 SYGVKD. V was cut by 8 bases and J by 6 bases, with 9 bases left in between. The CDR3 is CAIGGADTQYF. In DNA, the CDR3 is TGTGCCATCGGAGGGGCGGATACGCAGTATTTT.

The chain carries TRBV9 and TRBJ2-1; 10 bases fit TRBD2. The CDR3 has 16 residues. Germline V lookup: CDR1 SGDLS, CDR2 YYNGEE. V shed 2 bases, J shed 5 bases, and the junction held 7 bases outside the gene matches. The CDR3: CASSVYQRGGDNEQFF. The CDR3 DNA follows: TGTGCCAGCAGCGTTTACCAGCGGGGGGGTGACAATGAGCAGTTCTTC.

This clone was seen a handful of times. This rearrangement joins TRBV18 to TRBJ2-3; TRBD2 agrees at 12 bases. This CDR3 comprises 17 residues. V dropped 1 base and J dropped 1; count of bases not matched to a gene: 3. The germline V gene encodes CDR1 KGHSH and CDR2 LQKENI. The DNA for the CDR3 is TGTGCCAGCTCACCACTCCGGACTAGCGGGGGCACAGATACGCAGTATTTT. This codes for CASSPLRTSGGTDTQYF.

The genes are TRBV7-2 and TRBJ2-3, with D possibly TRBD2 on 5 matching bases. Germline CDR1 is SGHTA and CDR2 is FQGNSA. Trimming stripped 9 bases from V and 0 bases from J, with 16 bases between. This CDR3 has 15 residues. CDR3 nucleotides: TGTGCCAGTCAAGAGGGCTTTACTAGCACAGATACGCAGTATTTT. This gives the protein CASQEGFTSTDTQYF.

The chain is built from TRBV18 and TRBJ1-1; TRBD1 is a possible D gene (5 bases). V lost 2 bases, J lost 0 bases, and 13 bases lay in between. The CDR3 contains 16 residues. Per germline, CDR1 KGHSH and CDR2 LQKENI. The CDR3 sequence: CASSPWDWRLNTEAFF. In DNA, the CDR3 is TGTGCCAGCTCACCATGGGACTGGAGGCTGAACACTGAAGCTTTCTTT.

The V call is TRBV28, the J call TRBJ1-3; D call uncertain. CDR1 and CDR2 from the germline V gene are MDHEN and SYDVKM. Trimming took 4 bases from V and 0 from J, leaving 10 bases between them. This CDR3 has 15 residues. The CDR3 bases are TGTGCCAGCAGTTCAGGACTGTACTCTGGAAACACCATATATTTT. Residues: CASSSGLYSGNTIYF.

This clone was seen a few times. V usage is TRBV29-1 and J usage is TRBJ1-5; 9 nucleotides agree with TRBD1. Germline loops: CDR1 SQVTM, CDR2 ANQGSEA. This CDR3 contains 14 residues. J was trimmed by 3 bases and V by 7 bases; bases with no gene match: 7. The DNA of the CDR3 is TGCAGCGCAACGGGACAGGGTGTCAATCAGCCCCAGCATTTT. This translates into CSATGQGVNQPQHF.

This sequence joins TRBV7-9 and TRBJ2-1; 9 positions match TRBD2. The CDR3 consists of 16 residues. The V gene end was trimmed by 5 bases and the J gene end by 4 bases; junction bases not matched to a gene: 9. CDR1 is SEHNR and CDR2 is FQNEAQ in the germline V gene (reference sequence). The CDR3 bases are TGTGCCAGCAGCCCCGGGGTAGCGGGAGTATACAATGAGCAGTTCTTC. This encodes CASSPGVAGVYNEQFF.

This clone was seen a single time. The V and J genes are TRBV14 and TRBJ1-2; D might be TRBD1 (6 bases). V was shortened by 5 bases and J by 7 bases, with 17 bases between the two germline ends. Germline CDR1 SGHDN, CDR2 FVKESK. CDR3 length: 14 amino acids. The CDR3 spells CASSALGGAGGYTF. The CDR3 bases are TGTGCCAGCAGCGCACTTGGGGGGGCTGGTGGCTACACCTTC.

CDR3 nucleotide sequence: TGTGCCAGCACACGACAGGGGCGTAACAATGAGCAGTTCTTC. Translating it yields CASTRQGRNNEQFF. The rearrangement joins TRBV2 to TRBJ2-1, with TRBD1 identical over 8 bases. J was trimmed by 5 bases and V by 7 bases; bases with no gene match: 7. Germline V gene sequence: CDR1 SNHLY, CDR2 FYNNEI. This CDR3 is 14 amino acids long. The full variable domain, in which reference TRBV2 and TRBJ2-1 provide the parts outside the CDR3, is EPEVTQTPSHQVTQMGQEVILRCVPISNHLYFYWYRQILGQKVEFLVSFYNNEISEKSEIFDDQFSVERPDGSNFTLKIRSTKLEDSAMYFCASTRQGRNNEQFFGPGTRLTVL.

V and J are TRBV7-8 and TRBJ1-5; D perhaps matches TRBD1 (5 bases). V was clipped by 5 bases and J by 3 bases, with 11 bases between them. The CDR3 extends over 14 amino acids. The germline V gene encodes CDR1 SGHVS and CDR2 FQNEAQ. DNA for the CDR3: TGTGCCAGCAGCCGAGACAGATTCAATCAGCCCCAGCATTTT. Protein: CASSRDRFNQPQHF.

The rearrangement uses TRBV5-1 and TRBJ2-2; 13 bases match TRBD2. The germline gives CDR1 SGHRS, CDR2 YFSETQ. The CDR3 consists of 22 residues. J was trimmed by 1 base and V by 4 bases; bases with no gene match: 19. This CDR3 is CASSHTIKTSGGSGLNTGELFF. CDR3 DNA sequence: TGCGCCAGCAGCCACACAATTAAGACTAGCGGGGGGTCCGGGCTGAACACCGGGGAGCTGTTTTTT.

The V gene is TRBV4-2, the J gene TRBJ2-2; no clear D. CDR3 length: 16 residues. With 1 base removed from V and 2 bases from J, the gap between germline ends came to 11 bases. Germline loops: CDR1 LGHNA, CDR2 YNFKEQ. The CDR3 DNA sequence: TGTGCCAGCAGCCAAGTTGAACTTGCTAACACCGGGGAGCTGTTTTTT. Its protein product is CASSQVELANTGELFF.

The J gene is TRBJ1-4, the V gene TRBV9; the match to TRBD1 covers 7 bases. This CDR3 region has 15 residues. The germline V gene has CDR1 SGDLS and CDR2 YYNGEE. V gave up 2 bases and J gave up 1 base; unmatched junction bases: 2. The CDR3 DNA reads as TGTGCCAGCAGCGTTAGGGACAGAACTAATGAAAAACTGTTTTTT. Amino acids: CASSVRDRTNEKLFF.

The rearrangement links TRBV18 to TRBJ2-6; D gene uncertain. V lost 6 bases to trimming and J lost 0 bases, with 6 bases between them. CDR1 and CDR2 (germline): KGHSH, LQKENI. CDR3 size: 14 residues. The DNA for the CDR3 is TGTGCCAGCTCCCGAGCCTCTGGGGCCAACGTCCTGACTTTC. Encoded protein: CASSRASGANVLTF.

Note on this clone: A junction boundary mismatches the germline segment, possibly from a read error. Within the sample, other DNA sequences also encode this same CDR3. The chain is built from TRBV5-6 and TRBJ2-5; 7 bases align to TRBD1. The CDR3 length is 16 residues. The germline gives CDR1 SGHDT, CDR2 YYEEEE. The DNA for the CDR3 is TGTGCCAGCAGCCCCTGGGACAGCTTGTACCAGGAGACCCAGTACTTC. Translation: CASSPWDSLYQETQYF.

This clone occurred a few times. This chain connects TRBV15 to TRBJ2-2; 14 nucleotides agree with TRBD2. With V trimmed by 2 bases and J by 3 bases, 5 bases remained unmatched. This CDR3 region has 18 residues. Germline-derived CDR1 and CDR2 are LNHNV and YYDKDF (reference sequence). CDR3 amino acids: CATSRTGLAGGHTGELFF. CDR3 DNA sequence: TGTGCCACCAGCAGAACTGGACTAGCGGGAGGTCACACCGGGGAGCTGTTTTTT.

This clone was observed a few times. V usage is TRBV7-2 and J usage is TRBJ2-5, with 7 bases aligning to TRBD1. The DNA end is a closer match to TRBJ2-7, so the J assignment may be wrong. There are 17 residues in the CDR3. Germline V gene sequence: CDR1 SGHTA, CDR2 FQGNSA. CDR3 bases: TGTGCCAGCAGCCCCAGTCGACAGGGCAAGAAGCTCTACGAGCAGTACTTC. It codes for CASSPSRQGKKLYEQYF.

In the case of this clone: One junction end disagrees with the germline gene, perhaps due to a read error. The V and J genes are TRBV7-9 and TRBJ2-7; the D is unclear. CDR1 SEHNR and CDR2 FQNEAQ come from the germline V gene (reference sequence). The CDR3 is made up of 14 amino acids. The chain's CDR3 is CSSSLARPSYEQYF. Written as DNA, the CDR3 is TGTTCCAGCAGCTTAGCCAGGCCCTCCTACGAGCAGTACTTC.

The rearrangement uses TRBV10-3 and TRBJ2-5; 10 positions match TRBD1. The tail of the sequence fits TRBJ2-7 better, so the J call may be wrong. The CDR3 runs to 14 residues. Germline V gives CDR1 ENHRY, CDR2 SYGVKD. DNA for the CDR3: TGTGCCATCAGTACCGGGACAGGGGTCTACGAGCAGTACTTC. Its protein product is CAISTGTGVYEQYF.

The chain recombines TRBV11-3 with TRBJ2-6; TRBD1 matches 8 bases. The CDR3 has 18 residues. CDR1 and CDR2 (germline): SGHNT, YENEEA. The junction had 8 bases not matched to a gene; V was cut back by 4 bases and J by 0 bases. CDR3 in amino acids: CASSSRTGTDSGANVLTF. Here the CDR3 DNA reads TGTGCCAGCAGCTCACGGACAGGGACGGACTCTGGGGCCAACGTCCTGACTTTC.

This chain uses TRBV9 with TRBJ1-1, with D uncertain. CDR1 is SGDLS, CDR2 YYNGEE, per germline. V was trimmed by 0 bases and J by 7 bases, leaving 7 bases between them. CDR3 length: 12 amino acids. The CDR3 loop reads CASSVAGNEAFF. The DNA for the CDR3 is TGTGCCAGCAGCGTAGCGGGGAATGAAGCTTTCTTT.